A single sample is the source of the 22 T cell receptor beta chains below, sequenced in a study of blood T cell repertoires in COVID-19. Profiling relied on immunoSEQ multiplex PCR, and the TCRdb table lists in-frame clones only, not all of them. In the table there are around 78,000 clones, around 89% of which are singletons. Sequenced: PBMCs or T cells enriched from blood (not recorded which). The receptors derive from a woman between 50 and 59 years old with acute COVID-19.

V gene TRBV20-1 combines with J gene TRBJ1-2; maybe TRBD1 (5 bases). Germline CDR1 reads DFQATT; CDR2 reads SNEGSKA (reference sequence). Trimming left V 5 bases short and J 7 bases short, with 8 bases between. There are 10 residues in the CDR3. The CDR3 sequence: CSAGTPGYTF. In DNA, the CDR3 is TGCAGTGCTGGGACTCCTGGCTACACCTTC.

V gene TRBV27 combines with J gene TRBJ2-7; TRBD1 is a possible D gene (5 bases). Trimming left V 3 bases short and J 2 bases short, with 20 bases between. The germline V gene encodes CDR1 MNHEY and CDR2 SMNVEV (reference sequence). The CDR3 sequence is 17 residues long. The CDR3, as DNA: TGTGCCAGCAGTTTTTTAGGTCAGCAGGGCGACCCCTACGAGCAGTACTTC. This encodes CASSFLGQQGDPYEQYF.

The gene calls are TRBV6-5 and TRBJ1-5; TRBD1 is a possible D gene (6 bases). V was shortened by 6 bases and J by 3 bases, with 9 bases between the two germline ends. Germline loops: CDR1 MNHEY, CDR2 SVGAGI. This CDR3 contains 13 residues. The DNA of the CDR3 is TGTGCCAGCAGCCGGGACAACAATCAGCCCCAGCATTTT. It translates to CASSRDNNQPQHF.

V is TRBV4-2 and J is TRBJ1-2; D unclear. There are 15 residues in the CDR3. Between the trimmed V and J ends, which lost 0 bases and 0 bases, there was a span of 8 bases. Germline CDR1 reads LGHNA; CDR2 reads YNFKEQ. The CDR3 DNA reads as TGTGCCAGCAGCCAAGAATCCAGTTCTAACTATGGCTACACCTTC. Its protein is CASSQESSSNYGYTF.

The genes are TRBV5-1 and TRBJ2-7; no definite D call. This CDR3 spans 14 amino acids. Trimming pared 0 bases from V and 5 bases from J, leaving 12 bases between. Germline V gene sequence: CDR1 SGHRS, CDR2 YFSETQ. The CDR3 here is CASSLVVGANEQYF. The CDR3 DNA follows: TGCGCCAGCAGCTTGGTCGTCGGTGCCAACGAGCAGTACTTC.

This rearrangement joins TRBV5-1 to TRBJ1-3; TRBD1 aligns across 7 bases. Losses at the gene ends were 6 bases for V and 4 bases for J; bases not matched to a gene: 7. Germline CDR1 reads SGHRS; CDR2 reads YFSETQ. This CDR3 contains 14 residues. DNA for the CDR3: TGCGCCAGCACGCAGGGGGGTTCGGGAAACACCATATATTTT. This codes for CASTQGGSGNTIYF.

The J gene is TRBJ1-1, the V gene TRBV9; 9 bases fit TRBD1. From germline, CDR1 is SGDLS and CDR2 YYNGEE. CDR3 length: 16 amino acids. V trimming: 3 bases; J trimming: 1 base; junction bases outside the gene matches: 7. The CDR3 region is CASSAGTGNGNTEAFF. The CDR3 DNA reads TGTGCCAGCAGCGCCGGGACAGGGAACGGGAACACTGAAGCTTTCTTT.

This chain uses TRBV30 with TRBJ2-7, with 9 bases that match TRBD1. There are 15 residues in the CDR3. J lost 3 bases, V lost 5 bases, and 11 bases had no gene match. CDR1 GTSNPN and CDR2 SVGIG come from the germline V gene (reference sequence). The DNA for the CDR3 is TGTGCCTGGCGGATGGGGACAGGGACGAGCTACGAGCAGTACTTC. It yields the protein CAWRMGTGTSYEQYF.

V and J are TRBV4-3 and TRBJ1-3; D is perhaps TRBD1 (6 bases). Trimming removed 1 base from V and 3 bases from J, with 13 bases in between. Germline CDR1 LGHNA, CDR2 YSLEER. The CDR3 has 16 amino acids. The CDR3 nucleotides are TGCGCCAGCAGCCAAGGCCTTGGGGACAATGGAAACACCATATATTTT. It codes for CASSQGLGDNGNTIYF.

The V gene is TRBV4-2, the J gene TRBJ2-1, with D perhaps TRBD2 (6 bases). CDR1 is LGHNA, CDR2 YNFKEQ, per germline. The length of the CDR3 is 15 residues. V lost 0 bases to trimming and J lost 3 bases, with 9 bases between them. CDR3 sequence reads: CASSQEKAGYNEQFF. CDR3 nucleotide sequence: TGTGCCAGCAGCCAAGAGAAAGCGGGCTACAATGAGCAGTTCTTC.

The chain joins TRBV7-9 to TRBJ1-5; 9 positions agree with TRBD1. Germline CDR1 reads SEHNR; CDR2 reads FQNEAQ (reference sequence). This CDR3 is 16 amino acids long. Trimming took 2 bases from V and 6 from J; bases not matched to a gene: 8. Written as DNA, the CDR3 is TGTGCCAGCAGCTTATACGCGGGACAGGGCGGTCAGCCCCAGCATTTT. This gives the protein CASSLYAGQGGQPQHF.

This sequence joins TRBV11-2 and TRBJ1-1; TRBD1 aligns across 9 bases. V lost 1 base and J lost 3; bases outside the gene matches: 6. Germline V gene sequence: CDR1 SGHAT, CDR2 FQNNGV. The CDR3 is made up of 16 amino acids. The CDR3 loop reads CASSLGDRAADTEAFF. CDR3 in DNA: TGTGCCAGCAGCTTAGGGGACAGGGCGGCCGACACTGAAGCTTTCTTT.

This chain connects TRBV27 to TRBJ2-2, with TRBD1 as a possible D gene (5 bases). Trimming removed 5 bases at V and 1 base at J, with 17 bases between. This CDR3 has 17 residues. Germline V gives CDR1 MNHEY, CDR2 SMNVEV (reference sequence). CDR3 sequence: CASSRQGYGMNTGELFF. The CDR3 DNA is TGTGCCAGCAGTCGGCAGGGTTACGGTATGAACACCGGGGAGCTGTTTTTT.

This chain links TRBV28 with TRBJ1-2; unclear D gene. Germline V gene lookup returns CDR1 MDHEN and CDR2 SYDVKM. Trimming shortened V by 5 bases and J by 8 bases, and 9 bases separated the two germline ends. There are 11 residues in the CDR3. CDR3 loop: CASSPFRGYTF. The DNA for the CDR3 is TGTGCCAGCAGTCCATTTCGGGGCTACACCTTC.

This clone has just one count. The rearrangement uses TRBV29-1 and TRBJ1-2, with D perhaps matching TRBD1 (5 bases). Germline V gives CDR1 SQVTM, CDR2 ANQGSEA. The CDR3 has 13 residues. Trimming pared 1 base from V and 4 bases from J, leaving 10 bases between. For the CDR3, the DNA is TGCAGCGTTGAAGGGGGGGGAGGCTATGGCTACACCTTC. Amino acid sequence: CSVEGGGGYGYTF. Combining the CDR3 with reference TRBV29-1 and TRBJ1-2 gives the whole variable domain SAVISQKPSRDICQRGTSLTIQCQVDSQVTMMFWYRQQPGQSLTLIATANQGSEATYESGFVIDKFPISRPNLTFSTLTVSNMSPEDSSIYLCSVEGGGGYGYTFGSGTRLTVV.

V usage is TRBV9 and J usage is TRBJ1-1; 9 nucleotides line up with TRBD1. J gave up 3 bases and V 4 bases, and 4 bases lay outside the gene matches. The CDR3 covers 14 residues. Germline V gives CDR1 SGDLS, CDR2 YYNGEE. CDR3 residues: CASSSRTGDTEAFF. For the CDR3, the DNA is TGTGCCAGCAGCTCGCGGACAGGGGACACTGAAGCTTTCTTT.

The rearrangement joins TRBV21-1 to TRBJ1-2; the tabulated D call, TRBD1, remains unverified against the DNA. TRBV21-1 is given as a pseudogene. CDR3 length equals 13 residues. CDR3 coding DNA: TGTGCCAGCAGGAGGGGGCGCGGGGATGGCTACACCTTC. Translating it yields CASRRGRGDGYTF.

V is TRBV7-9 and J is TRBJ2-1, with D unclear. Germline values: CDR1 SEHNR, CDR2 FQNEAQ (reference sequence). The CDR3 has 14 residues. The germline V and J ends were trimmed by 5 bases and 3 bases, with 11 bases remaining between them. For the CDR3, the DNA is TGTGCCAGCAGCCCCCAGATCAACTACAATGAGCAGTTCTTC. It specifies CASSPQINYNEQFF. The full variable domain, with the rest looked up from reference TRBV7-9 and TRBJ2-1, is DTGVSQNPRHKITKRGQNVTFRCDPISEHNRLYWYRQTLGQGPEFLTYFQNEAQLEKSRLLSDRFSAERPKGSFSTLEIQRTEQGDSAMYLCASSPQINYNEQFFGPGTRLTVL.

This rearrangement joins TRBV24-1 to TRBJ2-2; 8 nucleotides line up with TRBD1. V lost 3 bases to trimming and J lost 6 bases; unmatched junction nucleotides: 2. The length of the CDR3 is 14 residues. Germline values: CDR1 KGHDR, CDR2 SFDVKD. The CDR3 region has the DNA TGTGCCACCAGTGATGTCAGGGGGCCCGGGGAGCTGTTTTTT. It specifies CATSDVRGPGELFF.

The DNA for the CDR3 is TGTGCCAGTAGTATGACTGGGACAGGGGCACATCAGCCCCAGCATTTT. It codes for CASSMTGTGAHQPQHF. The chain joins TRBV19 to TRBJ1-5; 10 nucleotides align to TRBD1. The CDR3 is made up of 16 amino acids. The germline CDR1 and CDR2 sequences are LNHDA and SQIVND (reference sequence). V lost 3 bases and J lost 5; bases outside the gene matches: 7.

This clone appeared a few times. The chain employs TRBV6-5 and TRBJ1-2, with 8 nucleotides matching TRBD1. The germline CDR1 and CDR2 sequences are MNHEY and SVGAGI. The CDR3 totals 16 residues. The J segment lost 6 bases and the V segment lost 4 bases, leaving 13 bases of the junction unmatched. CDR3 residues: CASSLGAGQASDGYTF. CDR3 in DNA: TGTGCCAGCAGTTTAGGGGCGGGACAGGCTTCAGATGGCTACACCTTC.

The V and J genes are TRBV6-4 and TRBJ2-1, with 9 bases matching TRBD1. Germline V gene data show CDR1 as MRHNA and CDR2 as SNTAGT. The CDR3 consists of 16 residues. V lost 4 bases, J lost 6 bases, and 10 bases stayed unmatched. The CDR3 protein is CASSAVAGQGGNEQFF. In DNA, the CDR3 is TGTGCCAGCAGTGCCGTGGCGGGACAGGGCGGCAATGAGCAGTTCTTC.